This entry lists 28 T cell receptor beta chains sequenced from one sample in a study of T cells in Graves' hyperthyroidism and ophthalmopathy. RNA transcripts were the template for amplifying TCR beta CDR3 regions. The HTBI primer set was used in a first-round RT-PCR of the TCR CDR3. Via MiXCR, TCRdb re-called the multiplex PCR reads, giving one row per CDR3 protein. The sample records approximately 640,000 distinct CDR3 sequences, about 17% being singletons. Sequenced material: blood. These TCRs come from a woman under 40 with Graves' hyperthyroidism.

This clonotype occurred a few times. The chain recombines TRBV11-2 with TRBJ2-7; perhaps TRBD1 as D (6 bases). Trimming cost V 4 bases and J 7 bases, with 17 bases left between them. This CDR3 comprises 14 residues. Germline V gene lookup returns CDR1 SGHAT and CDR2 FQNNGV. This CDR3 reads CASSYYSGEQEQYF. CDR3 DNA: TGTGCCAGCAGCTATTACTCAGGGGAGCAGGAGCAGTACTTC.

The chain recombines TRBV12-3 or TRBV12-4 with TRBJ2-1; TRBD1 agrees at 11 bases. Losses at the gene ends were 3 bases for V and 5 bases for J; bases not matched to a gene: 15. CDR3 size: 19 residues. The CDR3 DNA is TGTGCCAGCAGTTTGGTACCGGGACAGGGGGAGTCTGGTCACAATGAGCAGTTCTTC. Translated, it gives CASSLVPGQGESGHNEQFF.

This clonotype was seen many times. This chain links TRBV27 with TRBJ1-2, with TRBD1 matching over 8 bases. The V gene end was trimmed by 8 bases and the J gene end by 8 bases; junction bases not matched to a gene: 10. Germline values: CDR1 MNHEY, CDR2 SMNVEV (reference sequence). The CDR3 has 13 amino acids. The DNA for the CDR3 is TGTGCCAGCGGACGGCAGGGGGCGCGGGGCTACACCTTC. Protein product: CASGRQGARGYTF.

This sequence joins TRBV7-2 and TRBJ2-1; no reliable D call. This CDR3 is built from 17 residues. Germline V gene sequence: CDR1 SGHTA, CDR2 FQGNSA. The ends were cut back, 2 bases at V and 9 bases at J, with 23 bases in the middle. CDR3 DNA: TGTGCCAGCAGCTTAAACCCACCAAGACTCGGGCATGGTGAGCAGTTCTTC. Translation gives CASSLNPPRLGHGEQFF.

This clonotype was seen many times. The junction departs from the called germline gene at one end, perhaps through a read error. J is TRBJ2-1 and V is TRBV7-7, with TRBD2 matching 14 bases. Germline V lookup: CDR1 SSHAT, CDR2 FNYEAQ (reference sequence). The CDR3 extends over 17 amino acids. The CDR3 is CASSPESGTSGRPEQFF. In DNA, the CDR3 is TGTGCTAGCAGCCCCGAGTCCGGGACTAGCGGGAGACCTGAGCAGTTCTTC.

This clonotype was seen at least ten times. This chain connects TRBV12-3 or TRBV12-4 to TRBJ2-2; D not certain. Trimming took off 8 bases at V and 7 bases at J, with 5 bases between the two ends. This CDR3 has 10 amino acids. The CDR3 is CASGIGELFF. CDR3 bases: TGTGCCAGCGGCATCGGGGAGCTGTTTTTT.

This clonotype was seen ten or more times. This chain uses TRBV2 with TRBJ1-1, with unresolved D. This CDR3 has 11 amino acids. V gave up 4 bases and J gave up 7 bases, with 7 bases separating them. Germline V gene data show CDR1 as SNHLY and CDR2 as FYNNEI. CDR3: CASSGFHEAFF. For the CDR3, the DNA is TGTGCCAGCAGTGGGTTTCATGAAGCTTTCTTT. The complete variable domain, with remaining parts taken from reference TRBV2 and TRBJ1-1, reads EPEVTQTPSHQVTQMGQEVILRCVPISNHLYFYWYRQILGQKVEFLVSFYNNEISEKSEIFDDQFSVERPDGSNFTLKIRSTKLEDSAMYFCASSGFHEAFFGQGTRLTVV.

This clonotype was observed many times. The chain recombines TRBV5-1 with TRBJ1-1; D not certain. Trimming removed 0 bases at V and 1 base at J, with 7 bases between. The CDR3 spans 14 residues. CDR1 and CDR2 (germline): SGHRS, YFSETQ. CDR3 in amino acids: CASSLVMENTEAFF. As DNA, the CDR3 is TGCGCCAGCAGCTTGGTCATGGAGAACACTGAAGCTTTCTTT. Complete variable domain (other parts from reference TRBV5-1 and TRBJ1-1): KAGVTQTPRYLIKTRGQQVTLSCSPISGHRSVSWYQQTPGQGLQFLFEYFSETQRNKGNFPGRFSGRQFSNSRSEMNVSTLELGDSALYLCASSLVMENTEAFFGQGTRLTVV.

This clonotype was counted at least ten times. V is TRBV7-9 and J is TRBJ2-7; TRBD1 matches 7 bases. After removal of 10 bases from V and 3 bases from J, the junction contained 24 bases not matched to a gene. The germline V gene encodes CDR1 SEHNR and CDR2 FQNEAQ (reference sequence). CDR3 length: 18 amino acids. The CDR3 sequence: CAIYLGTPTSTGLYEQYF. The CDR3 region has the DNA TGTGCCATCTATCTAGGTACCCCCACTTCGACAGGGCTCTACGAGCAGTACTTC.

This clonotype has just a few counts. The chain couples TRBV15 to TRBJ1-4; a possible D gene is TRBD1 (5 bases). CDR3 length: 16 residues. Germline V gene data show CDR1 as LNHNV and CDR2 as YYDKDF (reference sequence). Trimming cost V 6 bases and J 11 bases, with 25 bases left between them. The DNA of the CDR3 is TGTGCCACCAGTCAGATCGGAGACGGGGCTGAATGGAAACTGTTTTTT. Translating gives CATSQIGDGAEWKLFF.

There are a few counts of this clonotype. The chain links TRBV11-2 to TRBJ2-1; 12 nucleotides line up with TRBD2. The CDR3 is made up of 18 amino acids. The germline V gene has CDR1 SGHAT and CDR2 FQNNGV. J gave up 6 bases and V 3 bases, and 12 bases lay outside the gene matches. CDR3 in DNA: TGTGCCAGCAGCTTTATTACTAGCGGGAGGTCCGATACCAATGAGCAGTTCTTC. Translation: CASSFITSGRSDTNEQFF. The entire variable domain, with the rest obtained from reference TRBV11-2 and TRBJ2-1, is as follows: EAGVAQSPRYKIIEKRQSVAFWCNPISGHATLYWYQQILGQGPKLLIQFQNNGVVDDSQLPKDRFSAERLKGVDSTLKIQPAKLEDSAVYLCASSFITSGRSDTNEQFFGPGTRLTVL.

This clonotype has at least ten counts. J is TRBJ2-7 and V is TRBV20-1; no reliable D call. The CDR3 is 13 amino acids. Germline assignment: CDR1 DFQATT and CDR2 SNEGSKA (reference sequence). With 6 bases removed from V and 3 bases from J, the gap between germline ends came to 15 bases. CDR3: CSAPDGVDYEQYF. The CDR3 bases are TGCAGTGCCCCAGATGGGGTGGACTACGAGCAGTACTTC.

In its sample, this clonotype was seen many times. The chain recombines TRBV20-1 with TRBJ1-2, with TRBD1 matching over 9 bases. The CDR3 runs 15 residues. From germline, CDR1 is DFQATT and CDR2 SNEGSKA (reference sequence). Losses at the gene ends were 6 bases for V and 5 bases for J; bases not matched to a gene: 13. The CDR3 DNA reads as TGCAGTGCAGATGAATTAGACAGGGGGGTATATGGCTACACCTTC. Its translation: CSADELDRGVYGYTF.

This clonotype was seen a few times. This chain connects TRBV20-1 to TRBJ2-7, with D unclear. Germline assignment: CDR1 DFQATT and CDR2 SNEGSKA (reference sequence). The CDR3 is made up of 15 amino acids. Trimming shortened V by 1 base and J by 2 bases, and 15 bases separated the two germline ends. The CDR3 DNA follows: TGCAGTGCTAGAGCCGCCGGTATCATAGCCTACGAGCAGTACTTC. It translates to CSARAAGIIAYEQYF.

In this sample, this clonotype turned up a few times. The CDR3 nucleotides are TGTGCCAGCAGCCCCAGACTAGCGGGAGAGGGTGAGACCCAGTACTTC. It translates to CASSPRLAGEGETQYF. The V call is TRBV11-3, the J call TRBJ2-5; TRBD2 aligns across 12 bases. The V gene's germline CDR1 is SGHNT and CDR2 YENEEA. The V gene end was trimmed by 5 bases and the J gene end by 5 bases; junction bases not matched to a gene: 9. The CDR3 loop spans 16 amino acids.

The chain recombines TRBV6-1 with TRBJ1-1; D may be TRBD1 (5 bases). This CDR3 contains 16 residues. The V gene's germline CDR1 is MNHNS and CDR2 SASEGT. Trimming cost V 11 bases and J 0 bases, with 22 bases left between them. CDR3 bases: TGTGCCGTCATCGGGCGGGGGAAGGGGATGAACACTGAAGCTTTCTTT. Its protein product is CAVIGRGKGMNTEAFF.

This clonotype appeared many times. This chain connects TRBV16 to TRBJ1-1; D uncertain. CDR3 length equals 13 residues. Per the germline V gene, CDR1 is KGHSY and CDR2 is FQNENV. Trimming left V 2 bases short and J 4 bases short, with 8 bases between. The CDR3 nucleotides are TGTGCCAGCAGCCAAGAGGAGGGCACTGAAGCTTTCTTT. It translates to CASSQEEGTEAFF.

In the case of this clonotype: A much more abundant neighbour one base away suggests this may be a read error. CDR3 loop: CASGPIGQGYNEQFF. CDR3 sequence (DNA): TGTGCCAGCGGTCCCATCGGACAGGGCTACAATGAGCAGTTCTTC. This rearrangement joins TRBV27 to TRBJ2-1; 8 bases are a match to TRBD1. V trimming: 8 bases; J trimming: 3 bases; junction bases outside the gene matches: 9. CDR1 and CDR2 (germline): MNHEY, SMNVEV (reference sequence). The CDR3 has 15 amino acids.

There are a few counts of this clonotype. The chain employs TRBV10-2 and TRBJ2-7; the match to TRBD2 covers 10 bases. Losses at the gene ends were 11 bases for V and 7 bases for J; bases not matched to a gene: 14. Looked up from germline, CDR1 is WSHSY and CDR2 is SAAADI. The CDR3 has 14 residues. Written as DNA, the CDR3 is TGCGCCGCCACCCAGCGGGAGGGCCGAGGGGAGCAGTACTTC. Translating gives CAATQREGRGEQYF.

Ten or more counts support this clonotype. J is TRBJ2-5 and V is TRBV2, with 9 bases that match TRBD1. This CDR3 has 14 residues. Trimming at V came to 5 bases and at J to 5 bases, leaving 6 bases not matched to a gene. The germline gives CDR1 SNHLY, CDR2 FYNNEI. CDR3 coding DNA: TGTGCCAGCAGTCCGGACAGGGGCGTTGAGACCCAGTACTTC. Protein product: CASSPDRGVETQYF.

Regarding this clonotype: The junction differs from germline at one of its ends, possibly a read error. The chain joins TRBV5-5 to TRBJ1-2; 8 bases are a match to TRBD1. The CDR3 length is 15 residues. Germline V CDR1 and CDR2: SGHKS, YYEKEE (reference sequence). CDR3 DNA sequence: TGTGCCAGCAGCTTGGCCGAGACAGGGGCCTATGGCTACGCCTTC. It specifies CASSLAETGAYGYAF.

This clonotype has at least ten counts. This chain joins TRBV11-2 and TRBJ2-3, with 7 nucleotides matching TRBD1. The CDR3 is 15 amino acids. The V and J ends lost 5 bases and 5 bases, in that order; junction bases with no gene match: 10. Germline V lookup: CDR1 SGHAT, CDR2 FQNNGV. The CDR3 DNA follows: TGTGCCAGCAGCCCGGGACAGTTGCAGGGAGATACGCAGTATTTT. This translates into CASSPGQLQGDTQYF. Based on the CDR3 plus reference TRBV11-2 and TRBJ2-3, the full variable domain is EAGVAQSPRYKIIEKRQSVAFWCNPISGHATLYWYQQILGQGPKLLIQFQNNGVVDDSQLPKDRFSAERLKGVDSTLKIQPAKLEDSAVYLCASSPGQLQGDTQYFGPGTRLTVL.

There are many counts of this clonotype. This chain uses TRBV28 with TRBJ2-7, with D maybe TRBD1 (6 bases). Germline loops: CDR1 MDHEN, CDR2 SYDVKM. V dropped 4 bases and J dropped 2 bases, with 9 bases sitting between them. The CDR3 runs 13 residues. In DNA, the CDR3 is TGTGCCAGCAGTTCTGGGACAACCTACGAGCAGTACTTC. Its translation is CASSSGTTYEQYF.

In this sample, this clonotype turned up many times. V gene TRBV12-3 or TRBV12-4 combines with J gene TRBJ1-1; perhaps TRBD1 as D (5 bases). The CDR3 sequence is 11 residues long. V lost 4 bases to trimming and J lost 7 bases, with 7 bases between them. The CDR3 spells CASSWGLEAFF. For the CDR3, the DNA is TGTGCCAGCAGTTGGGGCCTTGAAGCTTTCTTT.

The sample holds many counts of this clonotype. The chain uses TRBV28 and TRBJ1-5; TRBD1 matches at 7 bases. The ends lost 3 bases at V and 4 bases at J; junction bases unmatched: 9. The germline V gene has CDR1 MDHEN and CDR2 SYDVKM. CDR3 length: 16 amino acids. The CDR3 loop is CASSFKRQGSNQPQHF. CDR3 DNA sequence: TGTGCCAGCAGTTTTAAAAGACAGGGCTCGAATCAGCCCCAGCATTTT.

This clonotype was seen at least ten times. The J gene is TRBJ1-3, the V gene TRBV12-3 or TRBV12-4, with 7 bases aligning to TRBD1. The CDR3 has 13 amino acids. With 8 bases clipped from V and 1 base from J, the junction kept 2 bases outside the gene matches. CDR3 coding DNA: TGTGCCAGCGACAGGGATTCTGGAAACACCATATATTTT. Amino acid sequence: CASDRDSGNTIYF.

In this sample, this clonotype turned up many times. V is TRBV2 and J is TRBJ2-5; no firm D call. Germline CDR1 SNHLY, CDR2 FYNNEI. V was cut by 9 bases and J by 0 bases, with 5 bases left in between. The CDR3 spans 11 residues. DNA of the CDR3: TGTGCCAGTGCATACCAAGAGACCCAGTACTTC. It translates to CASAYQETQYF.

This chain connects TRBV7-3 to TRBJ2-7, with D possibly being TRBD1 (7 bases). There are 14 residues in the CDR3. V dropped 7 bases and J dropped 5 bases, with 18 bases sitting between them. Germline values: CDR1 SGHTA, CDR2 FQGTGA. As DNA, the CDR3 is TGTGCCAGCACCCCTCCAGGGGGGCACAACGAGCAGTACTTC. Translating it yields CASTPPGGHNEQYF. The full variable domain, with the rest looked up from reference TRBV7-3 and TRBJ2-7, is GAGVSQTPSNKVTEKGKYVELRCDPISGHTALYWYRQSLGQGPEFLIYFQGTGAADDSGLPNDRFFAVRPEGSVSTLKIQRTERGDSAVYLCASTPPGGHNEQYFGPGTRLTVT.